One and the same sample provided the 24 T cell receptor beta chains below, sequenced in a study of pediatric ulcerative colitis. One to two pinch biopsies were taken from the rectum during colonoscopy. Assay: immunoSEQ multiplex PCR; the TCRdb copy retains only in-frame clones and omits some. In the table there are 40,000 to 60,000 clones, 78% of which are singletons. Sequencing input: gut tissue. The origin of the receptors is a girl aged 10-17 years with moderate ulcerative colitis.

The DNA for the CDR3 is TGTGCCACCAGCAGGCCCGGGGGACAAGAGACCCAGTACTTC. Translation: CATSRPGGQETQYF. The chain carries TRBV15 and TRBJ2-5; a weak D match, TRBD2 (6 bases). Germline assignment: CDR1 LNHNV and CDR2 YYDKDF (reference sequence). This CDR3 has 14 residues. V lost 3 bases, J lost 2 bases, and 10 bases lay in between.

The gene calls are TRBV28 and TRBJ2-7, with TRBD2 identical over 14 bases. Germline assignment: CDR1 MDHEN and CDR2 SYDVKM. Trimming took 10 bases from V and 4 from J; bases not matched to a gene: 3. This CDR3 has 13 residues. The CDR3: CATGTSGSYEQYF. The CDR3, as DNA: TGTGCCACTGGGACTAGCGGGAGTTACGAGCAGTACTTC.

The genes are TRBV4-2 and TRBJ2-7; no clear D. CDR3 length: 12 amino acids. Germline CDR1 LGHNA, CDR2 YNFKEQ. The V end was cut by 4 bases, the J end by 4 bases, with 8 bases between. In DNA, the CDR3 is TGTGCCAGCAGCCTTAATCCGTACGAGCAGTACTTC. This encodes CASSLNPYEQYF.

This clone was detected only once. This sequence joins TRBV19 and TRBJ1-1; 9 bases line up with TRBD1. Germline values: CDR1 LNHDA, CDR2 SQIVND (reference sequence). CDR3 length equals 17 residues. Trimming cost V 3 bases and J 3 bases; bases outside gene matches: 11. The CDR3, as DNA: TGTGCCAGTAGTATGGTGGGACAGGGTATCGTGGACACTGAAGCTTTCTTT. Translating gives CASSMVGQGIVDTEAFF.

V and J are TRBV6-6 and TRBJ1-2, with TRBD1 identical over 9 bases. The CDR3 spans 15 residues. V was pared by 0 bases and J by 7 bases, with 6 bases of the junction left unmatched. Per the germline V gene, CDR1 is MNHNY and CDR2 is SVGAGI (reference sequence). The CDR3 region is CASSYSIRDRAGYTF. CDR3 nucleotide sequence: TGTGCCAGCAGTTACTCGATCCGGGACAGGGCTGGCTACACCTTC.

This clone was recorded once. The rearrangement links TRBV5-6 to TRBJ2-7; 10 positions agree with TRBD1. J was trimmed by 7 bases and V by 4 bases; bases with no gene match: 14. This CDR3 is built from 16 residues. CDR1 and CDR2 from the germline V gene are SGHDT and YYEEEE. The DNA for the CDR3 is TGTGCCAGCAGCCGATCACCGGGACAGGGGTCTGGAGAGCAGTACTTC. Protein product: CASSRSPGQGSGEQYF.

The chain uses TRBV7-9 and TRBJ2-3; 9 bases agree with TRBD2. CDR1 and CDR2 from the germline V gene are SEHNR and FQNEAQ (reference sequence). The CDR3 sequence is 16 residues long. With 3 bases clipped from V and 0 bases from J, the junction kept 4 bases outside the gene matches. The CDR3 coding sequence is TGTGCCAGCAGCTTGGGGACTAGCTCAAGCACAGATACGCAGTATTTT. Translation gives CASSLGTSSSTDTQYF.

CDR3 nucleotides: TGTGCCAGCAGCGAGGGACGGTATAATTCACCCCTCCACTTT. Translating it yields CASSEGRYNSPLHF. This sequence joins TRBV13 and TRBJ1-6, with D possibly TRBD1 on 5 matching bases. Trimming took off 5 bases at V and 4 bases at J, with 9 bases between the two ends. The CDR3 has 14 residues. Per germline, CDR1 PRHDT and CDR2 FYEKMQ (reference sequence).

The chain carries TRBV4-2 and TRBJ1-2; perhaps TRBD1 as D (5 bases). Germline V lookup: CDR1 LGHNA, CDR2 YNFKEQ. There are 14 residues in the CDR3. Between the trimmed V and J ends, which lost 0 bases and 8 bases, there was a span of 13 bases. The CDR3 protein is CASSQDGGREGYTF. The CDR3 region has the DNA TGTGCCAGCAGCCAAGATGGGGGACGGGAAGGCTACACCTTC.

The V gene is TRBV28, the J gene TRBJ2-7; 8 positions match TRBD1. Germline assignment: CDR1 MDHEN and CDR2 SYDVKM. CDR3 size: 16 residues. V dropped 2 bases and J dropped 2; count of bases not matched to a gene: 8. Written as DNA, the CDR3 is TGTGCCAGCAGTTTAGGGTTACAGGGGGTGACCTACGAGCAGTACTTC. Protein sequence: CASSLGLQGVTYEQYF.

The V and J genes are TRBV15 and TRBJ1-1; D remains ambiguous. The ends were cut back, 0 bases at V and 0 bases at J, with 5 bases in the middle. CDR1 is LNHNV and CDR2 is YYDKDF in the germline V gene (reference sequence). This CDR3 is built from 14 residues. The CDR3 region is CATSRDVLNTEAFF. CDR3 bases: TGTGCCACCAGCAGAGATGTCTTGAACACTGAAGCTTTCTTT.

There are a few counts of this clone. The chain employs TRBV6-4 and TRBJ2-1, with 9 nucleotides matching TRBD1. This CDR3 spans 14 amino acids. V was clipped by 0 bases and J by 6 bases; unmatched bases: 0. Germline V gene lookup returns CDR1 MRHNA and CDR2 SNTAGT. In DNA form, the CDR3 reads TGTGCCAGCAGTGACTCGACAGGGGGCAATGAGCAGTTCTTC. The encoded protein is CASSDSTGGNEQFF.

The rearrangement joins TRBV7-8 to TRBJ1-5, with TRBD1 identical over 8 bases. Trimming removed 3 bases from V and 3 bases from J; junction bases left unmatched: 4. This CDR3 contains 15 residues. From germline, CDR1 is SGHVS and CDR2 FQNEAQ. As DNA, the CDR3 is TGTGCCAGCAGCTTCGACAGGGGTTTCAATCAGCCCCAGCATTTT. This encodes CASSFDRGFNQPQHF.

This sequence joins TRBV30 and TRBJ1-4; the D is unclear. This CDR3 is 16 amino acids long. Trimming pared 1 base from V and 6 bases from J, leaving 18 bases between. Germline V gene data show CDR1 as GTSNPN and CDR2 as SVGIG (reference sequence). CDR3 sequence: CAWSARVSGIDEKLFF. CDR3 sequence (DNA): TGTGCCTGGAGTGCCCGGGTATCCGGGATTGATGAAAAACTGTTTTTT.

The V and J genes are TRBV10-2 and TRBJ2-1; D gene ambiguous. Trimming pared 4 bases from V and 3 bases from J, leaving 10 bases between. The CDR3 length is 14 residues. Germline loops: CDR1 WSHSY, CDR2 SAAADI. This CDR3 is CASSGSSIYNEQFF. As DNA, the CDR3 is TGCGCCAGCAGTGGCTCAAGCATCTACAATGAGCAGTTCTTC.

The chain uses TRBV6-1 and TRBJ1-1; 9 positions agree with TRBD1. Germline lookup yields CDR1 MNHNS and CDR2 SASEGT. The CDR3 length is 13 residues. V was clipped by 5 bases and J by 4 bases; unmatched bases: 2. In DNA form, the CDR3 reads TGTGCCAGCAGTACAGGGGGCGTCACTGAAGCTTTCTTT. It translates to CASSTGGVTEAFF.

This chain uses TRBV25-1 with TRBJ2-1; D remains unclear. This CDR3 has 12 residues. V lost 2 bases to trimming and J lost 13 bases, with 12 bases between them. Looked up from germline, CDR1 is MGHDK and CDR2 is SYGVNS. CDR3 coding DNA: TGTGCCAGCAGTGAACAAGGACCTCTCCAGTTCTTC. This codes for CASSEQGPLQFF. Full variable domain (outside the CDR3, taken from reference TRBV25-1 and TRBJ2-1): EADIYQTPRYLVIGTGKKITLECSQTMGHDKMYWYQQDPGMELHLIHYSYGVNSTEKGDLSSESTVSRIRTEHFPLTLESARPSHTSQYLCASSEQGPLQFFGPGTRLTVL.

This clone appeared once. The chain joins TRBV18 to TRBJ2-7; no firm D call. V was cut by 6 bases and J by 7 bases, with 13 bases left in between. The V gene's germline CDR1 is KGHSH and CDR2 LQKENI. This CDR3 contains 12 residues. The chain's CDR3 is CASSPETNEQYF. CDR3 nucleotide sequence: TGTGCCAGCTCCCCCGAGACAAATGAGCAGTACTTC.

The rearrangement links TRBV7-6 to TRBJ2-1; the match to TRBD2 covers 10 bases. This CDR3 spans 18 amino acids. The V gene end was trimmed by 1 base and the J gene end by 7 bases; junction bases not matched to a gene: 13. The germline CDR1 and CDR2 sequences are SGHVS and FNYEAQ. DNA of the CDR3: TGTGCCAGCAGCTTAGAAGGGGGGGGTAGCGGGAGGAGAAATGAGCAGTTCTTC. Amino acids: CASSLEGGGSGRRNEQFF.

This chain links TRBV4-1 with TRBJ1-5; 7 bases fit TRBD1. In germline, CDR1 is MGHRA, CDR2 YSYEKL. Unmatched junction bases numbered 11, after V lost 6 bases and J lost 6 bases. The length of the CDR3 is 15 residues. CDR3 sequence reads: CASSGTTGTSQPQHF. The CDR3 region has the DNA TGCGCCAGCAGTGGGACGACAGGGACGAGTCAGCCCCAGCATTTT.

The chain combines TRBV7-9 with TRBJ2-7; 13 nucleotides align to TRBD2. The V segment lost 4 bases and the J segment 4 bases; nucleotides outside the gene matches: 10. The germline V gene encodes CDR1 SEHNR and CDR2 FQNEAQ (reference sequence). This CDR3 is 17 amino acids long. The CDR3 loop is CASSYPRTSGGEYEQYF. As DNA, the CDR3 is TGTGCCAGCAGCTACCCTCGGACTAGCGGGGGAGAGTACGAGCAGTACTTC.

The V and J genes are TRBV4-1 and TRBJ1-2; 7 bases map to TRBD1. Per germline, CDR1 MGHRA and CDR2 YSYEKL. Trimming removed 0 bases from V and 5 bases from J; junction bases left unmatched: 9. CDR3 size: 16 residues. The CDR3 bases are TGCGCCAGCAGCCAAGATTGGGGCCGGGACAGTTATGGCTACACCTTC. Its translation: CASSQDWGRDSYGYTF.

The chain links TRBV30 to TRBJ2-3; 11 bases fit TRBD2. The V gene's germline CDR1 is GTSNPN and CDR2 SVGIG (reference sequence). The CDR3 is 14 amino acids. V was clipped by 8 bases and J by 1 base; unmatched bases: 5. The CDR3 region is CAGKGLAGTDTQYF. The CDR3 DNA is TGTGCCGGAAAGGGACTAGCGGGCACAGATACGCAGTATTTT.

This chain's CDR3 is CAWSVGGAYEQYF. The CDR3 bases are TGTGCCTGGAGTGTCGGGGGGGCCTACGAGCAGTACTTC. The genes are TRBV30 and TRBJ2-7; 8 bases align to TRBD2. Trimming at V came to 0 bases and at J to 2 bases, leaving 0 bases not matched to a gene. The germline gives CDR1 GTSNPN, CDR2 SVGIG (reference sequence). The CDR3 spans 13 residues.